This T cell receptor (beta chain) was captured in a study of sequential checkpoint blockade in melanoma (dated by TCRdb to between 2017 and 2020). Regarding the study in general: Patients were assigned by 1:1 randomization to either first-line nivolumab followed by ipilimumab (arm A) or ipilimumab followed by nivolumab (arm B). Maintenance nivolumab came after both trial sequences. TCRbeta immunosequencing was performed on DNA from 91 pretreatment melanoma tumor samples. Over 20 patients had matched tumor biopsies taken before treatment and at week 13, after single-agent nivolumab (arm A) or ipilimumab (arm B). About 76% of the matched pre- and post-treatment tumor biopsy pairs came from the same lesion. General study outcomes and caveats: Validation of the response-prediction model combining TCR metrics and mutation burden is needed in larger, independent patient cohorts. Small sample sizes and reduced statistical power limited the analyses of tumor T-cell fraction within each arm. Among patients in arm A, the nivolumab-first arm, pretreatment tumor TIL clonality was associated with response (P = .04). PD-L1 staining and CD8+ T-cell counts correlated with tumor T-cell fraction and clonality, whereas mutational load did not. Achieving clinical benefit was about 30 times more likely for patients whose tumor T-cell fraction and clonality increased by week 13.

The meaning of the sample's treatment or condition label: randomized to nivolumab then ipilimumab (arm A) or the reverse (arm B). None of the patients in the trial had previously been given DNA-damaging chemotherapy. The samples were obtained from melanoma patients enrolled in CheckMate 064, an open-label, randomized phase II trial testing sequential checkpoint blockade. Genomic DNA from formalin-fixed paraffin-embedded (FFPE) tissue samples served as the input for tumor TCR sequencing. This clone is large (0.1 to 1%) in terms of sample share. Its antigen remains undetermined. No base quality values were provided; no much bigger clone lies one nucleotide off. From cysteine to phenylalanine, the CDR3 is 14 amino acids long. Only the CDR3 part of the read is kept: 42 bases, read in frame from the first base. At the junction V is shortened by 5 bases and J by 9 bases; bases outside the gene matches: 8. CDR1 is given as LNHDA and CDR2 as SQIVND, both from the germline V gene (reference sequence).

TCRbeta CDR3 regions were immunosequenced from genomic DNA with the immunoSEQ Assay. Before high-throughput sequencing, the genomic DNA was amplified using bias-controlled multiplex PCR. The authors' pipeline ran thus. To quantify the absolute abundance of each unique TCRbeta CDR3 region, the sequences were collapsed and filtered. Clonality, defined as 1 minus Pielou's evenness, was calculated using productive rearrangements only. Tumor T-cell fraction was computed by normalizing TCRbeta template counts to usable DNA, estimated from several housekeeping genes. A previously published method was used to identify clones with significantly greater frequencies in on-treatment samples than in baseline samples. TCRdb holds this immuneACCESS table with in-frame rearrangements only. Some clones are missing; in checked studies, unresolved V genes explain under half, and the rest has no known cause. V, J and clone size reflect that table, while D and trimming were determined from the DNA. Across this sample there are approximately 840 clones, with about 25% seen only once. Together, the top ten hold about 14% of the sample.

This sequence was found in a human donor with melanoma. Here the chain combines TRBV19 and TRBJ2-1; 9 nucleotides in the junction match TRBD2. This specimen consisted of tumor tissue (inferred from file names), obtained from a patient given nivolumab and ipilimumab in sequence. The CDR3 protein sequence reads: CASSSGTSSGEQFF. The sequenced DNA is TGTGCCAGTAGTTCCGGGACTAGCTCGGGTGAGCAGTTCTTC.